This T cell receptor beta chain originates from a study of technical replicates of blood from several donors (dated by TCRdb to the late 2010s). For this clone: Its specific antigen is unknown. No quality values exist for individual bases; no much larger clone is one base distant.

Libraries were made using the immunoSEQ multiplex PCR assay. TCRdb took over this immuneACCESS table, retaining in-frame rearrangements with V and J assigned. Such tables are incomplete; in checked studies, under half of the missing clones stem from an unresolved V gene, and the remainder is unexplained. The sample table holds about 70,000 clones, of which over 85% were seen once. In total, the top ten clones hold about 0.35% of the sample. Trimming accounts for 7 bases at V and 3 bases at J, while the number of junction bases matched to no gene is 11. The CDR3 numbers 16 residues from cysteine through phenylalanine. Only CDR3 DNA is held: 48 bases, read in frame from base 1. Sequences KGHSH (CDR1) and LQKENI (CDR2) are obtained from the germline V gene.

The chain couples TRBV18 to TRBJ1-2, and TRBD1 aligns with 10 junction nucleotides. This clonotype was obtained from a human donor in good health. The sample consisted of T cells isolated from PBMCs. At the DNA level, the sequence is TGTGCCAGCTTCACCGGAAAGGACAGGGGGGACTATGGCTACACCTTC. This translates into CASFTGKDRGDYGYTF.